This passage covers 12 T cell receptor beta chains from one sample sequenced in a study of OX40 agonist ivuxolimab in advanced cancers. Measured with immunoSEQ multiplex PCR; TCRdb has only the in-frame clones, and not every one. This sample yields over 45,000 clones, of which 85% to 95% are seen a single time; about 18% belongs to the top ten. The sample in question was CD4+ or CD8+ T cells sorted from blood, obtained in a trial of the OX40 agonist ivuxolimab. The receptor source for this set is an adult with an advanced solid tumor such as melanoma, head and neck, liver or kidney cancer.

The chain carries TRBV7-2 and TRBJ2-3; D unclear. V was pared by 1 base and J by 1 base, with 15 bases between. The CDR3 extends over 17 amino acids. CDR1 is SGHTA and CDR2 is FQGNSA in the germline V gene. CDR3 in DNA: TGTGCCAGCAGCTTAGGGGTGGGCCCCTTCGGCACAGATACGCAGTATTTT. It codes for CASSLGVGPFGTDTQYF. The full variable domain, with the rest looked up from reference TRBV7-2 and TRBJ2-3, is GAGVSQSPSNKVTEKGKDVELRCDPISGHTALYWYRQSLGQGLEFLIYFQGNSAPDKSGLPSDRFSAERTGGSVSTLTIQRTQQEDSAVYLCASSLGVGPFGTDTQYFGPGTRLTVL.

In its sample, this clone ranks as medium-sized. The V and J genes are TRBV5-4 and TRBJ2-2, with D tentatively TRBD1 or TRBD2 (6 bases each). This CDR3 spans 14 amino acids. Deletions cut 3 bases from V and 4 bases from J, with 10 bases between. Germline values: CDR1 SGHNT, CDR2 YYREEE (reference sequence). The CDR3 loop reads CASSSRGVTGELFF. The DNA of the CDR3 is TGTGCCAGCAGCTCGAGGGGGGTCACCGGGGAGCTGTTTTTT.

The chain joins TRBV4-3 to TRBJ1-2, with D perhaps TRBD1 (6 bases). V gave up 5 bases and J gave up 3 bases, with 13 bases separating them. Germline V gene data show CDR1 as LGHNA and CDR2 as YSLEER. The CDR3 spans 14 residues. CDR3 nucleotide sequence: TGCGCCAGCAGCTTACAGGGAGTCGACTATGGCTACACCTTC. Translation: CASSLQGVDYGYTF.

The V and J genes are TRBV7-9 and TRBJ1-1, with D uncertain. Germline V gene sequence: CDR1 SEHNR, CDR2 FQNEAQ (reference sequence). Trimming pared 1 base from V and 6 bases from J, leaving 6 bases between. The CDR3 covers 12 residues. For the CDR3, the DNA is TGTGCCAGCAGCTTAGGCTACTCTGAAGCTTTCTTT. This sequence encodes CASSLGYSEAFF.

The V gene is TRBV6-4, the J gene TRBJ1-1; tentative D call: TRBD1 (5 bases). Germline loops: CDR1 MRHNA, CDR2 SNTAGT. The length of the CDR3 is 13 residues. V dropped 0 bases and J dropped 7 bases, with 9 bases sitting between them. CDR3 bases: TGTGCCAGCAGTGACTCGTGGGGGGATGAAGCTTTCTTT. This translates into CASSDSWGDEAFF.

Here the CDR3 reads CASSLSGPWREGEYEQYF. Here the CDR3 DNA reads TGTGCCAGCAGTTTATCCGGCCCTTGGCGGGAGGGCGAATACGAGCAGTACTTC. The chain recombines TRBV27 with TRBJ2-7; 9 bases agree with TRBD2. The CDR3 is 18 residues long. Germline lookup yields CDR1 MNHEY and CDR2 SMNVEV (reference sequence). The junction had 13 bases not matched to a gene; V was cut back by 0 bases and J by 4 bases.

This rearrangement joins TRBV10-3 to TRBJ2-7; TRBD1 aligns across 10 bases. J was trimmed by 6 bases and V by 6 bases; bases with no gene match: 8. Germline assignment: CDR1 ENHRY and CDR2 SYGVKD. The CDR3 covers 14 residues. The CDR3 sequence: CAIRQRDRGSEQYF. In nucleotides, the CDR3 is TGTGCCATCAGACAAAGGGACAGGGGATCCGAGCAGTACTTC.

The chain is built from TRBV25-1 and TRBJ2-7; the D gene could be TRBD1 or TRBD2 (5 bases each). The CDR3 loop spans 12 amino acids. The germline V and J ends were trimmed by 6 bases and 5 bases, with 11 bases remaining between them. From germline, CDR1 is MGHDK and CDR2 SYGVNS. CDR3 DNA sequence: TGTGCCAGCAGGAAGCTGGGGGACGAGCAGTACTTC. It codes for CASRKLGDEQYF.

CDR3 DNA: TGTGCCACCAGCAGAGACTGGGGGGTCTACTACGAGCAGTACTTC. Its translation: CATSRDWGVYYEQYF. J is TRBJ2-7 and V is TRBV15; D is possibly TRBD2 (6 bases). Trimming shortened V by 0 bases and J by 3 bases, and 12 bases separated the two germline ends. The CDR3 sequence is 15 residues long. CDR1 is LNHNV and CDR2 is YYDKDF in the germline V gene (reference sequence).

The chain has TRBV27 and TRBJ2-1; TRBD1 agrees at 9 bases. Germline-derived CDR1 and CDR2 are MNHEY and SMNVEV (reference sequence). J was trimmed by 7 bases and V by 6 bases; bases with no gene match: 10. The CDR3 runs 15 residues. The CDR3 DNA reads TGTGCCAGCAGCGTCGGGACAGGGTGGGGTAATGAGCAGTTCTTC. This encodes CASSVGTGWGNEQFF.

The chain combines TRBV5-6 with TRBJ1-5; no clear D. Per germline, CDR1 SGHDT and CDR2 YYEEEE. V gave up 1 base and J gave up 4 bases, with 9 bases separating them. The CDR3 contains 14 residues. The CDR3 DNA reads TGTGCCAGCAGCTTGTTAGGTGGGAATCAGCCCCAGCATTTT. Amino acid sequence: CASSLLGGNQPQHF.

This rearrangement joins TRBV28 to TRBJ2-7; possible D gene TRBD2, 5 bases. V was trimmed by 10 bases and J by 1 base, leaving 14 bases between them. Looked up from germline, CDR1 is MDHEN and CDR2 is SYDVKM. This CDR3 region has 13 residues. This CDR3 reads CAIAGLGSYEQYF. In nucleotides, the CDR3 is TGTGCCATTGCGGGTTTGGGATCCTACGAGCAGTACTTC.